The rows below give T cell receptor beta chains drawn from one sample of a study of human T cells and chemical hapten exposure. TCRdb reprocessed the reads via MiXCR and lists one record per CDR3 protein. The sample shows about 120,000 distinct CDR3 sequences, around 8.5% of them seen only once. Sequencing was done on a sample of whole blood. The receptor set was obtained from a human donor in good health. Some clones in this sample may be carry-over from other donors' samples. The CDR3 runs from the conserved cysteine through the conserved F or W.

V	J	CDR3
TRBV12-5	TRBJ1-2	CASGAQGTYTF
TRBV6-5	TRBJ1-2	CASSGRQGASKGYTF
TRBV6-5	TRBJ1-1	CASSYSTEGDTEAFF
TRBV10-3	TRBJ2-1	CAIRGTGGHNEQFF
TRBV6-1	TRBJ2-7	CASSDAIRAGQEYEQYF
TRBV9	TRBJ2-1	CASSGGSEGEQFF
TRBV20-1	TRBJ2-7	CSARGDRGSYEQYF
TRBV5-4	TRBJ1-1	CASSPGQVPNTEAFF
TRBV29-1	TRBJ2-5	CSTRGTSGEETQYF
TRBV6-6	TRBJ2-6	CASSRGQASSGANVLTF
TRBV7-9	TRBJ2-1	CASSLVLADNEQFF
TRBV9	TRBJ2-1	CASSGGSYNEQFF
TRBV6-1	TRBJ2-7	CASSTGTSGTYEQYF
TRBV12-3/TRBV12-4	TRBJ2-2	CASRVRANTGELFF
TRBV11-2	TRBJ2-5	CASSTLAGAAETQYF
TRBV12-3/TRBV12-4	TRBJ2-7	CASSPDSFVYEQYF
TRBV20-1	TRBJ2-1	CSGDSFPYNEQFF
TRBV4-3	TRBJ2-1	CASSPNSGGKNEQFF
TRBV15	TRBJ2-5	CATSRVAGTGAETQYF
TRBV15	TRBJ2-1	CATSRDPSGEILYNEQFF
TRBV7-2	TRBJ2-1	CASSPTGLAGGNNEQFF
TRBV11-2	TRBJ1-4	CASSPGQGGAYNEKLFF
TRBV7-9	TRBJ2-3	CASSPQGPDTQYF
TRBV24-1	TRBJ2-1	CATSVNNEQFF
TRBV7-2	TRBJ2-3	CASSLEAGYTDTQYF
TRBV27	TRBJ2-2	CASSFTGLSGTGELFF
TRBV6-2/TRBV6-3	TRBJ1-1	CASTRRAEGLYTEAFF
TRBV6-2/TRBV6-3	TRBJ1-2	CASTYRDRGQFASGYTF
TRBV29-1	TRBJ2-3	CSVKGTGPRDTDTQYF
TRBV5-4	TRBJ2-7	CASSLVAGMDEQYF
TRBV20-1	TRBJ2-7	CSAPGTLTYEQYF
TRBV12-3/TRBV12-4	TRBJ1-2	CASSPRDRVPPNYGYTF
TRBV6-5	TRBJ1-1	CASSFYRGLGTEAFF
TRBV6-5	TRBJ1-3	CASTSSSGNTIYF
TRBV6-6	TRBJ2-2	CASTPLASGRTGELFF
TRBV7-3	TRBJ2-2	CANSRGGANTGELFF
TRBV6-6	TRBJ1-1	CASSERENTEAFF
TRBV3-1	TRBJ1-1	CASSQEGNSYTEAFF
TRBV10-3	TRBJ1-2	CAARNSGGTLSGYTF
TRBV5-4	TRBJ2-3	CASSLGGGSTDTQYF
TRBV12-3/TRBV12-4	TRBJ2-5	CASSLVIGVETQYF
TRBV20-1	TRBJ2-1	CSANPLGLAGVNEQFF
TRBV5-1	TRBJ2-3	CASRAGQGASTDTQYF
TRBV2	TRBJ2-3	CANGLPTDTQYF
TRBV13	TRBJ2-3	CASSPLAGARTDTQYF
TRBV5-1	TRBJ2-2	CASSEGTGAYGELFF
TRBV28	TRBJ2-1	CASSLKGTVYNEQFF
TRBV14	TRBJ2-3	CASSQENLAGGPAAHPSDTQYF
TRBV28	TRBJ1-2	CASSWGTGVNYGYTF